The rows below give T cell receptor beta chains drawn from one sample of a study of T cells in Graves' hyperthyroidism and ophthalmopathy. TCRdb reprocessed the multiplex PCR reads via MiXCR and lists one record per CDR3 protein. The sample contains about 300,000 distinct CDR3 sequences, around 20% of which appear only once. Material: blood. All receptors derive from a man in his forties or fifties with Graves' ophthalmopathy. Each CDR3 is given with its conserved first and last residue. The D gene is left open where the match is weak. Not every row has a clone size; where given, it reads once, few, many or a size class.

D gene	V gene	J gene	clone size	CDR3 DNA	CDR3 protein
.	TRBV19	TRBJ2-7	few	TGTGCCAGTAGTCGCAGGGATACCGACTCCTACGAGCAGTACTTC	CASSRRDTDSYEQYF
.	TRBV20-1	TRBJ2-7	many	TGCAGTGCTGAGGGGCGGTACGAGCAGTACTTC	CSAEGRYEQYF
TRBD2	TRBV28	TRBJ2-7	many	TGTGCCAGCAGTTTTGAGCGGGAGGCGGGCGAGCAGTACTTC	CASSFEREAGEQYF
.	TRBV3-1	TRBJ2-2	few	TGTGCCAGCAGCCAAGCAGGGGTCCCCCCCGGGGAGCTGTTTTTT	CASSQAGVPPGELFF
TRBD1	TRBV24-1	TRBJ1-5	.	TGTGCCACCAGTCGACAGGGAAATCAGCCCCAGCATTTT	CATSRQGNQPQHF
.	TRBV6-2/TRBV6-3	TRBJ2-5	few	TGTGCCAGCAGCTCGTTCCCTGGAGGTCTAGAGACCCAGTACTTC	CASSSFPGGLETQYF
.	TRBV12-3/TRBV12-4	TRBJ1-2	.	TGTGCCAGCAGAACTGGAAAGAACTATGGCTACACCTTC	CASRTGKNYGYTF
TRBD2	TRBV3-1	TRBJ2-5	.	TGTGCCAGCCCGGGACTAGCGGAAGAGACCCAGTACTTC	CASPGLAEETQYF
.	TRBV19	TRBJ1-5	.	TGTGCCCACCGGGACCAAAGTCCCAATCAGCCCCAGCATTTT	CAHRDQSPNQPQHF
.	TRBV9	TRBJ2-3	.	TGTGCCAGCAGCGTAGTTGGCGAGGGCACAGATACGCAGTATTTT	CASSVVGEGTDTQYF
TRBD2	TRBV10-3	TRBJ2-1	few	TGTGCCATCAGTGAGTCGGGTAAGACTAGCGGGCACAATGAGCAGTTCTTC	CAISESGKTSGHNEQFF
.	TRBV3-1	TRBJ1-5	few	TGTGCCAGCAGCCAGGGCCAGGGGATCCAGCCCCAGCATTTT	CASSQGQGIQPQHF
TRBD2	TRBV15	TRBJ2-1	many	TGTGCCACTCAGACCGGGACTAGCGCCTACAATGAGCAGTTCTTC	CATQTGTSAYNEQFF
.	TRBV12-3/TRBV12-4	TRBJ2-5	few	TGTGCCAGCAGTTGGTACCAAGAGGCCCAGTACTTC	CASSWYQEAQYF
.	TRBV6-1	TRBJ2-3	.	TGTGCCAGCGCCGCTATTAACAGGCTGTCCACGCAGTATTTT	CASAAINRLSTQYF
TRBD1	TRBV20-1	TRBJ1-5	.	TGCAGTGCTAGATCGACAGGGGCCCCTAATCAGCCCCAGCATTTT	CSARSTGAPNQPQHF
TRBD2	TRBV19	TRBJ2-4	.	TGTGCCAGTAGGGGGAGCGGGACGGCCAAAAACATTCAGTACTTC	CASRGSGTAKNIQYF
.	TRBV28	TRBJ2-7	many	TGTGCCAGCAGCTCCCCCGCGGTCGACTACGAGCAGTACTTC	CASSSPAVDYEQYF
.	TRBV7-9	TRBJ2-1	many	TGTGCCAGCATGGGGGATCCCTACAATGAGCAGTTCTTC	CASMGDPYNEQFF
TRBD1	TRBV6-1	TRBJ1-1	.	TGTGCCAGCAGCAAGGGACAGGGGTCGCAGAACACTGAAACTTTCTTT	CASSKGQGSQNTETFF
TRBD2	TRBV11-2	TRBJ2-5	many	TGTGCCAGCAGCTCGTTAGCGGGAGCCCGGTACTTC	CASSSLAGARYF
.	TRBV28	TRBJ2-1	many	TGTGCCAGCAGTTTCCAGGGCTACAATGAGCAGTTCTTC	CASSFQGYNEQFF
.	TRBV12-5	TRBJ2-3	few	TGTGCTAGTGGCTCCCGCACTAGTGGTGATACGCAGTATTTT	CASGSRTSGDTQYF
.	TRBV5-1	TRBJ2-3	few	TGCGCCAGCAGCTTGAGGCGCAGCACAGATACGCAGTATTTT	CASSLRRSTDTQYF
.	TRBV13	TRBJ2-2	few	TGTGCCAGCAGCTTAGGCGTAGGGCCACATAGGAACACCGGGGAGCTGTTTTTT	CASSLGVGPHRNTGELFF
TRBD2	TRBV3-1	TRBJ2-2	few	TGTGCCAGCAGCCCTAGCGGGAGTTGGACCGGGGAGCTGTTTTTT	CASSPSGSWTGELFF